The 12 T cell receptor beta chains below all came from one sample that was sequenced in a study of response to subunit inactivated influenza vaccine. TCRdb fed the RT-PCR reads into MiXCR, producing one record per CDR3 protein. This sample has more than 700,000 distinct CDR3 sequences, with 20% to 25% found just once. This specimen consisted of PBMCs from blood, obtained more than 4 days after vaccination. The source of these receptors is a man aged 45-65 years who received an inactivated influenza vaccine.

The chain recombines TRBV3-1 with TRBJ2-1; 8 bases are a match to TRBD1. With V trimmed by 0 bases and J by 7 bases, 5 bases remained unmatched. This CDR3 region has 15 residues. Germline loops: CDR1 LGHDT, CDR2 YNNKEL (reference sequence). In DNA form, the CDR3 reads TGTGCCAGCAGCCAAGACAGGGGGCAGCGGAATGAGCAGTTCTTC. It yields the protein CASSQDRGQRNEQFF.

The chain joins TRBV11-2 to TRBJ2-4; D remains unclear. V shed 4 bases and J shed 0 bases, with 22 bases lying between them. The CDR3 runs to 19 residues. Per germline, CDR1 SGHAT and CDR2 FQNNGV. The CDR3 protein is CASSSTRPTLPLAKNIQYF. As DNA, the CDR3 is TGTGCCAGCAGCTCCACCAGGCCCACCCTTCCCTTAGCCAAAAACATTCAGTACTTC.

This clonotype was seen only a few times. The chain has TRBV29-1 and TRBJ2-2; 7 nucleotides line up with TRBD1. The V segment lost 5 bases and the J segment 0 bases; nucleotides outside the gene matches: 3. CDR1 and CDR2 from the germline V gene are SQVTM and ANQGSEA. This CDR3 spans 14 amino acids. The CDR3 sequence is CSVLDRTNTGELFF. CDR3 coding DNA: TGCAGCGTTCTGGACAGGACGAACACCGGGGAGCTGTTTTTT.

DNA for the CDR3: TGTGCCAGCAGCTGGGACAGGGGGCGCGGGCAGCCCCAGCATTTT. Translation: CASSWDRGRGQPQHF. The rearrangement joins TRBV11-2 to TRBJ1-5; 12 bases align to TRBD1. Per the germline V gene, CDR1 is SGHAT and CDR2 is FQNNGV. The CDR3 spans 15 residues. Trimming removed 4 bases from V and 7 bases from J; junction bases left unmatched: 5.

In its sample, this clonotype was seen many times. V gene TRBV7-2 combines with J gene TRBJ2-1, with 12 bases that match TRBD2. CDR3 length: 15 residues. V was pared by 6 bases and J by 4 bases, with 4 bases of the junction left unmatched. Germline CDR1 reads SGHTA; CDR2 reads FQGNSA. The CDR3 nucleotides read TGTGCCAGCAGGGACGGGACTAGCGGGTACAATGAGCAGTTCTTC. Translated, it gives CASRDGTSGYNEQFF.

This clonotype was observed at least ten times. V and J are TRBV28 and TRBJ2-7; no reliable D call. The germline CDR1 and CDR2 sequences are MDHEN and SYDVKM. V lost 6 bases and J lost 3, with 9 bases in between. The CDR3 loop spans 12 amino acids. DNA of the CDR3: TGTGCCAGCAGCTTAGGTGACTACGAGCAGTACTTC. Translated, it gives CASSLGDYEQYF.

The rearrangement links TRBV12-3 or TRBV12-4 to TRBJ1-1, with 9 bases matching TRBD1. The CDR3 extends over 17 amino acids. With 1 base clipped from V and 2 bases from J, the junction kept 8 bases outside the gene matches. CDR3 DNA sequence: TGTGCCAGCAGTTTAGTACAGGGGGCCCGCCTTAACACTGAAGCTTTCTTT. Its translation: CASSLVQGARLNTEAFF.

V and J are TRBV6-5 and TRBJ2-3, with D unresolved. Per germline, CDR1 MNHEY and CDR2 SVGAGI. This CDR3 spans 17 amino acids. The V gene lost 0 bases and the J gene lost 0 bases, with 13 bases spanning the gap. This CDR3 reads CASSYSPATPSTDTQYF. CDR3 nucleotide sequence: TGTGCCAGCAGTTACTCGCCAGCAACCCCTAGCACAGATACGCAGTATTTT.

The rearrangement links TRBV12-3 or TRBV12-4 to TRBJ1-5; the D is unclear. Between the trimmed V and J ends, which lost 4 bases and 6 bases, there was a span of 7 bases. This CDR3 region has 12 residues. CDR3 in amino acids: CASSSSSQPQHF. DNA of the CDR3: TGTGCCAGCAGTTCTTCTAGTCAGCCCCAGCATTTT.

The chain combines TRBV5-1 with TRBJ2-1; no clear D gene. CDR3 length equals 16 residues. V gave up 2 bases and J gave up 0 bases, with 12 bases separating them. In germline, CDR1 is SGHRS, CDR2 YFSETQ. The CDR3 reads CASSFIRSGSYNEQFF. The CDR3 DNA sequence: TGCGCCAGCAGCTTCATCCGATCCGGCTCCTACAATGAGCAGTTCTTC. The full variable domain, completed using reference TRBV5-1 and TRBJ2-1, is KAGVTQTPRYLIKTRGQQVTLSCSPISGHRSVSWYQQTPGQGLQFLFEYFSETQRNKGNFPGRFSGRQFSNSRSEMNVSTLELGDSALYLCASSFIRSGSYNEQFFGPGTRLTVL.

This chain joins TRBV24-1 and TRBJ2-1; 7 bases map to TRBD2. V dropped 0 bases and J dropped 6; count of bases not matched to a gene: 16. This CDR3 region has 19 residues. CDR1 is KGHDR, CDR2 SFDVKD, per germline. The CDR3 region has the DNA TGTGCCACCAGTGATTTGAAGAAGGGGAGCGGGAATTTTATCAATGAGCAGTTCTTC. Translation gives CATSDLKKGSGNFINEQFF.

This clonotype was seen more than once but under ten times. V is TRBV30 and J is TRBJ2-5, with 10 positions matching TRBD2. Germline lookup yields CDR1 GTSNPN and CDR2 SVGIG (reference sequence). CDR3 length: 16 amino acids. Trimming at V came to 4 bases and at J to 5 bases, leaving 13 bases not matched to a gene. The CDR3 DNA reads TGTGCCTGGAAGAGACATCAGCGGGGGGGCCACGAGACCCAGTACTTC. It encodes CAWKRHQRGGHETQYF. Combining the CDR3 with reference TRBV30 and TRBJ2-5 gives the whole variable domain SQTIHQWPATLVQPVGSPLSLECTVEGTSNPNLYWYRQAAGRGLQLLFYSVGIGQISSEVPQNLSASRPQDRQFILSSKKLLLSDSGFYLCAWKRHQRGGHETQYFGPGTRLLVL.